The clone carrying this T cell receptor beta chain was observed a handful of times. The entry originates in a study of early T cells in non-severe SARS-CoV-2 infection. Whole-study context: The input, bulk RNA from unsorted whole blood, was sequenced, and chains were unpaired.

V was shortened by 2 bases and J by 0 bases, with 10 bases between the two germline ends. The CDR3 length is 16 residues. In germline, CDR1 is MNHEY, CDR2 SVGAGI. Each CDR3 protein is one row after TCRdb ran MiXCR on the 5' RACE reads. This sample carries some 70,000 distinct CDR3 sequences, 12% of them seen once, and the ten largest clones take 3.5% to 5%. The sample was whole blood. This sequence joins TRBV6-5 and TRBJ2-2; maybe TRBD2 (6 bases). This receptor was taken from an adult who was a healthcare worker with PCR-confirmed SARS-CoV-2 infection or an uninfected control (not recorded which). In DNA form, the CDR3 reads TGTGCCAGCAGTTACGGGCGGGGCACGAACACCGGGGAGCTGTTTTTT. It yields the protein CASSYGRGTNTGELFF.